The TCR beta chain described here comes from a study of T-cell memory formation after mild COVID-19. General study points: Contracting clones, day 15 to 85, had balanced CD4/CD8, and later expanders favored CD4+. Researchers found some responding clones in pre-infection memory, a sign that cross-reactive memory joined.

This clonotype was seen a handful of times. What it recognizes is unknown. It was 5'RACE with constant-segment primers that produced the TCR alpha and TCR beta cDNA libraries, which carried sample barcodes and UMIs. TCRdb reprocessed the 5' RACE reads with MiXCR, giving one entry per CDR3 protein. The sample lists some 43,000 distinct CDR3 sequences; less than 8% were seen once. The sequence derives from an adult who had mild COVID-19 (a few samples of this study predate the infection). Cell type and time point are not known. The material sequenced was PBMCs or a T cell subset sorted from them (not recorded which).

In DNA form, the CDR3 reads TGCAGTGCTAGAGTGACAGGGACTGGGGCCAACGTCCTGACTTTC. It encodes CSARVTGTGANVLTF. The chain is built from TRBV20-1 and TRBJ2-6; 7 bases map to TRBD1. V shed 1 base, J shed 2 bases, and the junction held 2 bases outside the gene matches. CDR1 is DFQATT, CDR2 SNEGSKA, per germline (reference sequence). The CDR3 loop spans 15 amino acids.